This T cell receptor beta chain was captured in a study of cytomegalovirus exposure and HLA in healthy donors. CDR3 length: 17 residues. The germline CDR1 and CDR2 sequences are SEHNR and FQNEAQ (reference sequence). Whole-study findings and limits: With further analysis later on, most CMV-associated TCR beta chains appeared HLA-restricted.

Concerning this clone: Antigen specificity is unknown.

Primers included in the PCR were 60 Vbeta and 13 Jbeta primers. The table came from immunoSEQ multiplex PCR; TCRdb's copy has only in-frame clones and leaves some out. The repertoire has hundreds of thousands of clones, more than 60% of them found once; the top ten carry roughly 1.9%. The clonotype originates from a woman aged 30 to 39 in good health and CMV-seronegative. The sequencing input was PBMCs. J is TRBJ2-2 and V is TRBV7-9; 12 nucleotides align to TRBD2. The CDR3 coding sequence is TGTTTCAGCACCCTGAGACTAGCGGGAGATCTCACCGGGGAGCTGTTTTTT. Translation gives CFSTLRLAGDLTGELFF.